These 10 T cell receptor beta chains came from one sample sequenced in a study of blood T cell repertoires in COVID-19. Some clones are missing from TCRdb's copy, which holds only in-frame ones; the method was immunoSEQ multiplex PCR. This sample has over 40,000 clones; roughly 88% occur once, and the top ten carry approximately 7.1%. The material sequenced was peripheral blood. These TCRs come from a human donor in a cohort sampled during active COVID-19.

V gene TRBV19 combines with J gene TRBJ2-1; 8 bases are shared with TRBD1. This CDR3 spans 17 amino acids. Germline assignment: CDR1 LNHDA and CDR2 SQIVND (reference sequence). Trimming cost V 7 bases and J 0 bases; bases outside gene matches: 11. CDR3 protein: CASNGGGQASSYNEQFF. Written as DNA, the CDR3 is TGTGCCAGTAACGGAGGGGGACAGGCGAGCTCCTACAATGAGCAGTTCTTC.

J is TRBJ1-2 and V is TRBV10-3; 9 bases match TRBD1. This CDR3 is built from 15 residues. J was trimmed by 2 bases and V by 6 bases; bases with no gene match: 7. Germline CDR1 reads ENHRY; CDR2 reads SYGVKD. The CDR3 DNA reads as TGTGCCATCAGCGGGCCGGGACAGGGAAACTATGGCTACACCTTC. Translated: CAISGPGQGNYGYTF.

This chain uses TRBV20-1 with TRBJ2-7; no firm D call. The V end lost 2 bases, the J end lost 4 bases, and 6 bases lay between the germline ends. The CDR3 covers 11 residues. Germline V CDR1 and CDR2: DFQATT, SNEGSKA (reference sequence). DNA for the CDR3: TGCAGTGCTAGAAGAGCATACGAGCAGTACTTC. This gives the protein CSARRAYEQYF.

The V call is TRBV4-3, the J call TRBJ2-7; 7 nucleotides line up with TRBD1. V was pared by 0 bases and J by 4 bases, with 6 bases of the junction left unmatched. CDR3 length: 15 amino acids. In germline, CDR1 is LGHNA, CDR2 YSLEER. CDR3 DNA: TGCGCCAGCAGCCAAGATGACAGGGCCGGGTACGAGCAGTACTTC. Encoded protein: CASSQDDRAGYEQYF.

The rearrangement uses TRBV7-2 and TRBJ2-3, with D possibly being TRBD2 (5 bases). Germline CDR1 and CDR2: SGHTA and FQGNSA. This CDR3 has 16 amino acids. V lost 1 base, J lost 0 bases, and 11 bases lay in between. CDR3 sequence (DNA): TGTGCCAGCAGCTTAGAACTCACGGGGAGCACAGATACGCAGTATTTT. Amino acids: CASSLELTGSTDTQYF.

The CDR3 nucleotides are TGTGCCAGCAGTCCCGGCACCACTAGCGGAACCTACGAGCAGTACTTC. Its translation is CASSPGTTSGTYEQYF. The J gene is TRBJ2-7, the V gene TRBV6-6; 8 bases line up with TRBD2. Germline V lookup: CDR1 MNHNY, CDR2 SVGAGI (reference sequence). J lost 2 bases, V lost 5 bases, and 11 bases had no gene match. This CDR3 spans 16 amino acids.

In this sample, this clone turned up a few times. V and J are TRBV6-6 and TRBJ1-1; D not resolved. This CDR3 has 14 amino acids. Between the trimmed V and J ends, which lost 2 bases and 4 bases, there was a span of 11 bases. Germline CDR1 is MNHNY and CDR2 is SVGAGI (reference sequence). The CDR3 is CASSYGQLGTEAFF. In DNA, the CDR3 is TGTGCCAGCAGTTACGGGCAGCTGGGCACTGAAGCTTTCTTT.

This clone occurred once. This chain uses TRBV9 with TRBJ1-1; D uncertain. Trimming left V 3 bases short and J 4 bases short, with 16 bases between. Looked up from germline, CDR1 is SGDLS and CDR2 is YYNGEE. CDR3 size: 15 residues. CDR3 loop: CASSAPRGLGTEAFF. The CDR3 bases are TGTGCCAGCAGCGCCCCGCGGGGATTGGGCACTGAAGCTTTCTTT.

The genes are TRBV5-8 and TRBJ2-3, with 8 bases matching TRBD2. Germline V gives CDR1 SGHTS, CDR2 YDEGEE. The V and J ends lost 1 base and 0 bases, in that order; junction bases with no gene match: 7. CDR3 length equals 17 residues. CDR3 in amino acids: CASSLYPAGVSTDTQYF. As DNA, the CDR3 is TGTGCCAGCAGCTTGTATCCAGCGGGAGTCAGCACAGATACGCAGTATTTT.

This chain joins TRBV4-3 and TRBJ2-1, with D uncertain. Trimming removed 0 bases at V and 0 bases at J, with 12 bases between. The CDR3 length is 17 residues. Germline CDR1 LGHNA, CDR2 YSLEER. This CDR3 reads CASSQDAAVTSYNEQFF. In DNA form, the CDR3 reads TGCGCCAGCAGCCAAGATGCGGCGGTAACCTCCTACAATGAGCAGTTCTTC.